These 9 T cell receptor beta chains were all obtained from the same sample, sequenced in a study of cytomegalovirus exposure and HLA in healthy donors. The PCR used 60 Vbeta and 13 Jbeta primers. The repertoire was sequenced with immunoSEQ multiplex PCR; TCRdb's copy has only in-frame clones and lacks some. In the table there are roughly 150,000 clones, roughly four fifths of which are singletons. Material for sequencing was PBMCs. All receptors come from a man in his fifties or sixties in good health and CMV-seropositive.

This clone was detected a few times. V is TRBV5-1 and J is TRBJ2-3, with 10 bases fitting TRBD1. The germline V gene encodes CDR1 SGHRS and CDR2 YFSETQ. The CDR3 totals 16 residues. Germline trimming cut 7 bases from V and 4 bases from J; bases unmatched to any gene: 12. The CDR3 bases are TGCGCCAGCGCGGAATTAGGACAGGGGGTGGCAGATACGCAGTATTTT. Its protein is CASAELGQGVADTQYF.

This chain uses TRBV5-6 with TRBJ2-1, with D possibly matching TRBD2 (5 bases). There are 13 residues in the CDR3. V shed 2 bases and J shed 9 bases, with 12 bases lying between them. CDR1 and CDR2 from the germline V gene are SGHDT and YYEEEE. Here the CDR3 DNA reads TGTGCCAGCAGCTTTCCAGGAGAGGGTGAGCAGTTCTTC. It yields the protein CASSFPGEGEQFF.

In its sample, this clone was seen a few times. The rearrangement links TRBV4-1 to TRBJ1-2; TRBD1 matches at 9 bases. Per germline, CDR1 MGHRA and CDR2 YSYEKL. This CDR3 contains 16 residues. Trimming cost V 8 bases and J 6 bases; bases outside gene matches: 16. CDR3 region: CASRLGIGQGRDGYTF. For the CDR3, the DNA is TGCGCCAGCCGACTTGGGATCGGACAGGGGAGGGATGGCTACACCTTC.

This chain connects TRBV4-1 to TRBJ1-1; D remains ambiguous. The CDR3 spans 13 residues. Trimming removed 3 bases from V and 8 bases from J, with 13 bases in between. From germline, CDR1 is MGHRA and CDR2 YSYEKL. CDR3 nucleotides: TGCGCCAGCAGCCAGACCGGACTTTGGGAAGCTTTCTTT. Translation gives CASSQTGLWEAFF.

This clone was seen a single time. The V and J genes are TRBV5-6 and TRBJ2-5, with D perhaps matching TRBD1 (6 bases). The germline gives CDR1 SGHDT, CDR2 YYEEEE. V lost 3 bases, J lost 1 base, and 10 bases lay in between. CDR3 length: 14 amino acids. The CDR3: CASSSGTPQETQYF. The CDR3, as DNA: TGTGCCAGCAGCTCGGGGACACCCCAAGAGACCCAGTACTTC.

The chain links TRBV27 to TRBJ1-5; D is ambiguous. CDR3 length equals 14 residues. Germline V gene sequence: CDR1 MNHEY, CDR2 SMNVEV (reference sequence). V was pared by 3 bases and J by 7 bases, with 13 bases between. The CDR3 coding sequence is TGTGCCAGCAGTTTTCTTGCGGGCGGACAGCCCCAGCATTTT. Translation: CASSFLAGGQPQHF.

This clone has just a few counts. This same CDR3 is encoded by further DNA sequences in the sample. The V and J genes are TRBV5-1 and TRBJ2-7; 9 bases map to TRBD2. Germline CDR1 is SGHRS and CDR2 is YFSETQ. This CDR3 is built from 14 residues. The junction had 2 bases not matched to a gene; V was cut back by 1 base and J by 3 bases. The CDR3 reads CASSLSSGGYEQYF. CDR3 sequence (DNA): TGCGCCAGCAGCTTGAGTAGCGGGGGCTACGAGCAGTACTTC.

V usage is TRBV7-9 and J usage is TRBJ2-5; 7 bases agree with TRBD2. Germline V gene sequence: CDR1 SEHNR, CDR2 FQNEAQ (reference sequence). Trimming removed 7 bases from V and 13 bases from J; junction bases left unmatched: 12. CDR3 length: 12 amino acids. CDR3: CASIGRGGVRYF. The CDR3 DNA sequence: TGTGCCAGCATCGGAAGGGGAGGGGTCAGGTACTTC.

The chain links TRBV5-1 to TRBJ2-5; D is undetermined. Looked up from germline, CDR1 is SGHRS and CDR2 is YFSETQ. The CDR3 spans 15 residues. The V and J ends lost 1 base and 1 base respectively, with 11 bases between them. CDR3 loop: CASSLMQARQETQYF. In DNA, the CDR3 is TGCGCCAGCAGCTTGATGCAGGCCCGCCAAGAGACCCAGTACTTC.